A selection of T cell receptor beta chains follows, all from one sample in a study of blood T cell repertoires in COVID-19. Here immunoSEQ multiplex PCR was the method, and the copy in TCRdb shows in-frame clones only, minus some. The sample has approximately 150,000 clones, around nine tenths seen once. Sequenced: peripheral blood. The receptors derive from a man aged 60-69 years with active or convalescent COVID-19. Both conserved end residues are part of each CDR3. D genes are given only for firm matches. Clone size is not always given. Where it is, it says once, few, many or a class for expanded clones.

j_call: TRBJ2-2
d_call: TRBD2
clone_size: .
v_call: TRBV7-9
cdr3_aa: CASSHRLAGEGGELFF
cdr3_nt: TGTGCCAGCAGCCACCGACTAGCGGGAGAGGGCGGGGAGCTGTTTTTT

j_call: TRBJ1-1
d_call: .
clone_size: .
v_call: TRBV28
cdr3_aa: CASSWGSPKGTEAFF
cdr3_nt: TGTGCCAGCAGTTGGGGCAGTCCGAAGGGCACTGAAGCTTTCTTT

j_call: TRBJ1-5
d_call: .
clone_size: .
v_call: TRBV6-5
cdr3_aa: CASSSNTDQPQHF
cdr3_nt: TGTGCCAGCAGTTCCAACACCGATCAGCCCCAGCATTTT

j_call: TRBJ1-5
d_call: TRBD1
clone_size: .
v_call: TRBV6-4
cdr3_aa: CASSEETGQPQHF
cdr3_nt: TGTGCCAGCAGTGAAGAGACAGGGCAGCCCCAGCATTTT

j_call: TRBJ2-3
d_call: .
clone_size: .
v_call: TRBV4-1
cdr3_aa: CASSQETPLSSDTQYF
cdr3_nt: TGCGCCAGCAGCCAAGAGACACCCCTTTCGTCAGATACGCAGTATTTT

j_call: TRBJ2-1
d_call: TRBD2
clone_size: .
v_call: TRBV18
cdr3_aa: CASSLGTSSYNEQFF
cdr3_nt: TGTGCCAGCTCACTCGGGACTAGCTCCTACAATGAGCAGTTCTTC

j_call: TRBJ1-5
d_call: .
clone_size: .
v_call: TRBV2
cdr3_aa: CASSGKQDNSNQPQHF
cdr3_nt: TGTGCCAGCAGTGGTAAGCAGGACAATAGCAATCAGCCCCAGCATTTT

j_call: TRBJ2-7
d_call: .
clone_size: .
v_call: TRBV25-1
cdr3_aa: CASSEFGAYEQYF
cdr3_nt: TGTGCCAGCAGTGAATTCGGAGCCTACGAGCAGTACTTC

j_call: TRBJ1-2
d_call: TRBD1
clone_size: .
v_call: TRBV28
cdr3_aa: CASSFTGQGHYGYTF
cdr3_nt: TGTGCCAGCAGTTTTACCGGACAGGGACATTATGGCTACACCTTC

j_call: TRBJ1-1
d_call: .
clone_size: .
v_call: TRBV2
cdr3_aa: CASRATDARLGTEAFF
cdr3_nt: TGTGCCAGCAGGGCGACAGACGCCCGGCTGGGAACTGAAGCTTTCTTT

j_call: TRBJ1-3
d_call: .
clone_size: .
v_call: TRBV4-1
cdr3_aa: CASSQEGGGNTIYF
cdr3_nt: TGCGCCAGCAGTCAGGAGGGCGGGGGAAACACCATATATTTT

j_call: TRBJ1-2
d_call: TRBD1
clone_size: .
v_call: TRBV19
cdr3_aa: CASSSGTGGGGYTF
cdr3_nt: TGTGCCAGTAGTAGCGGGACAGGGGGTGGTGGCTACACCTTC

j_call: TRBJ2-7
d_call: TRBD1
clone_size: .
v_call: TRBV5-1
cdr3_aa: CASSLDLTGGREQYF
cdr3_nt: TGCGCCAGCAGCTTGGACCTAACAGGGGGTCGCGAGCAGTACTTC

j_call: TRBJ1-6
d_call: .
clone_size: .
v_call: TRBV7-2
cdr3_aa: CASSFRRGYNSPLHF
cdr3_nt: TGTGCCAGCAGCTTCCGCAGGGGATATAATTCACCCCTCCACTTT

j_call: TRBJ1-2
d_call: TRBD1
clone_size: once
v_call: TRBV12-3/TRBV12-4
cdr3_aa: CAGGTDGGGYTF
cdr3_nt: TGTGCCGGGGGGACAGATGGAGGTGGCTACACCTTC

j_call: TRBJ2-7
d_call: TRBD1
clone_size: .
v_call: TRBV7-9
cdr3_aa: CASSSTDRVEIVGQYF
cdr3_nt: TGTGCCAGCAGCTCAACCGACAGGGTGGAGATTGTGGGGCAGTACTTC

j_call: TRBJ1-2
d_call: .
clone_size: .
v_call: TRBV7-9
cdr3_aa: CASSLGLTGRNGYTF
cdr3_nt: TGTGCCAGCAGCTTAGGCCTGACAGGACGTAATGGCTACACCTTC

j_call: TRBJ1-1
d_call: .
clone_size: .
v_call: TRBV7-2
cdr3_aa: CASSMGPDTEAFF
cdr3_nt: TGTGCCAGCAGCATGGGGCCGGACACTGAAGCTTTCTTT

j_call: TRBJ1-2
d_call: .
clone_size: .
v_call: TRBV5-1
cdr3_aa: CASSTGQRTNYGYTF
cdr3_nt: TGCGCCAGCAGCACCGGACAGAGAACCAACTATGGCTACACCTTC

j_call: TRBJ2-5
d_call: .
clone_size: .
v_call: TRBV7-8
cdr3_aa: CASSPRTGFPQETQYF
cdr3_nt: TGTGCCAGCAGCCCTCGGACGGGGTTCCCTCAAGAGACCCAGTACTTC

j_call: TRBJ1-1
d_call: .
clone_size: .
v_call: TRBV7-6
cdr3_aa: CASSLDAQVSNTEAFF
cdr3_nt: TGTGCCAGCAGCTTAGACGCACAGGTTTCGAACACTGAAGCTTTCTTT

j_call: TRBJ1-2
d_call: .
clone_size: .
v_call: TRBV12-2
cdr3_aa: CASRLEQGARGYGYTF
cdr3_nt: TGTGCAAGTCGCTTAGAACAGGGGGCGCGGGGCTATGGCTACACCTTC

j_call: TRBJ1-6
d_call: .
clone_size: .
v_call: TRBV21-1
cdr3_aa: CASSKYAQSRNSPLHF
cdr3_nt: TGTGCCAGCAGCAAATATGCACAGAGCCGTAATTCACCCCTCCACTTT

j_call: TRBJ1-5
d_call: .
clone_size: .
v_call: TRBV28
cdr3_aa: CASSSQGNQPQHF
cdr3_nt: TGTGCCAGCAGCTCCCAGGGCAATCAGCCCCAGCATTTT

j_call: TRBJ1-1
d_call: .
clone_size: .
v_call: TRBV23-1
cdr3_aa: CASSPGGGWTEAFF
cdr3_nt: TGCGCCAGCAGCCCCGGGGGGGGTTGGACTGAAGCTTTCTTT

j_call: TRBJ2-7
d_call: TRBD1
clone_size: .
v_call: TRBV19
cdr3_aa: CASSTRDRGSEQYF
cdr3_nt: TGTGCCAGTAGTACCCGGGACAGGGGGTCCGAGCAGTACTTC